This TCR beta chain was obtained from a study of CXCR3-negative and CXCR3-positive naive CD8 T cells. Study-level results: Whereas memory cells differed, naive CXCR3-negative and CXCR3-positive cells shared similar TRBV-TRBJ usage. CXCR3 expression partially decreased after cryopreservation; most assays used fresh PBMCs.

CDR1 and CDR2 from the germline V gene are MGHRA and YSYEKL. CDR3 length: 15 amino acids. TRB cDNA libraries were made by UMI-labeled 5' RACE. TCRdb reprocessed the 5' RACE reads; each CDR3 protein has one entry and no DNA is given. In all, the sample yields over 45,000 distinct CDR3 sequences. Of note for this clonotype: Its antigen is as yet unknown.

Definition of naive CD8+ T cells rested on a CD45RO-CCR7+CD27+CD95- profile. The clonotype comes from a human donor in good health. Some clones in this sample may be carry-over from other donors' samples. The sample was naive CXCR3- CD8+ T cells from blood. Described subset: CD45RO-CCR7+CD27+CD95- naive CD8+ T cells lacking CXCR3 (TNR3-). The genes are TRBV4-1 and TRBJ2-7; the D call from TCRdb, TRBD2, cannot be confirmed without DNA. The CDR3 spells CASSQDREGFYEQYF.